The T cell receptor (beta chain) described here comes from a study of shared T cell receptors in the human thymus. V dropped 2 bases and J dropped 5 bases, with 18 bases sitting between them. The germline CDR1 and CDR2 sequences are LNHNV and YYDKDF (reference sequence). There are 16 residues in the CDR3. Here immunoSEQ multiplex PCR was the method, and the copy in TCRdb shows in-frame clones only, minus some. The sample consists of about 380,000 clones, 95% of them appearing once. What was sequenced was thymocytes. The clonotype was recovered from a human donor. The V call is TRBV15, the J call TRBJ1-1, with D uncertain. CDR3 amino acids: CATSRQHPRGGTEAFF. DNA of the CDR3: TGTGCCACCAGCAGACAACATCCTCGGGGTGGGACTGAAGCTTTCTTT.